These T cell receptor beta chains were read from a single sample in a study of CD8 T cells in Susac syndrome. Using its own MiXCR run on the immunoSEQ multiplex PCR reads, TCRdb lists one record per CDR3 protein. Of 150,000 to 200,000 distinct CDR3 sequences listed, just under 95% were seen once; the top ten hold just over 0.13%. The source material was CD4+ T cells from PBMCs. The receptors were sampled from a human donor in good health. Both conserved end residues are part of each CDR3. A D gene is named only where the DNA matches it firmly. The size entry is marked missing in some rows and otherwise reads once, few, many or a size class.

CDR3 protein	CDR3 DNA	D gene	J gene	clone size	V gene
CASSPSRERFGYTF	TGTGCCAGCTCACCATCGAGGGAGCGGTTTGGCTACACCTTC	NA	TRBJ1-2	NA	TRBV18
CASSPGTRSKGELFF	TGTGCCAGCTCACCCGGGACTCGATCAAAAGGGGAGCTGTTTTTT	NA	TRBJ2-2	NA	TRBV18
CAWSQAAFNQPQHF	TGTGCCTGGAGTCAAGCTGCTTTCAATCAGCCCCAGCATTTT	NA	TRBJ1-5	NA	TRBV30
CASSQDPGLQGYEQYF	TGTGCCAGCAGCCAAGATCCCGGATTACAGGGCTACGAGCAGTACTTC	NA	TRBJ2-7	once	TRBV14
CSASRFFNEKLFF	TGCAGTGCTAGCAGATTCTTTAATGAAAAACTGTTTTTT	NA	TRBJ1-4	NA	TRBV20-1
CASSQRTLGYGYTF	TGTGCCAGCAGCCAGAGGACATTGGGCTATGGCTACACCTTC	NA	TRBJ1-2	NA	TRBV3-1
CASSDEAGAVTQYF	TGTGCCAGCAGTGATGAAGCGGGGGCTGTGACCCAGTACTTC	TRBD2	TRBJ2-5	NA	TRBV2
CASSETGHSLADTF	TGTGCCAGCAGTGAGACAGGCCACTCTTTGGCTGACACCTTC	NA	TRBJ1-2	NA	TRBV2
CASSQDSGIATNEKLFF	TGTGCCAGCAGCCAAGATTCAGGGATTGCAACTAATGAAAAACTGTTTTTT	NA	TRBJ1-4	NA	TRBV3-1
CASSFHRSGANVLTF	TGTGCCAGCAGCTTCCATCGCTCTGGGGCCAACGTCCTGACTTTC	NA	TRBJ2-6	NA	TRBV5-6
CASGDRAYYGYTF	TGTGCCAGCGGGGACAGGGCTTACTATGGCTACACCTTC	TRBD1	TRBJ1-2	NA	TRBV19
CASSFSPAGGQETQYF	TGTGCCAGCAGTTTTAGCCCAGCGGGGGGCCAAGAGACCCAGTACTTC	TRBD2	TRBJ2-5	NA	TRBV27
CSARTQDVNNSPLHF	TGCAGTGCTAGGACCCAGGACGTTAATAATTCACCCCTCCACTTT	NA	TRBJ1-6	NA	TRBV20-1
CASRGAIYTDTQYF	TGTGCCAGCAGGGGGGCCATCTACACAGATACGCAGTATTTT	NA	TRBJ2-3	NA	TRBV6-5
CASRWDGSSGEQYF	TGTGCCAGCAGATGGGACGGTTCCTCTGGGGAGCAGTACTTC	NA	TRBJ2-7	NA	TRBV7-9
CASKDTAGDEQYF	TGTGCCAGCAAAGATACCGCAGGGGACGAGCAGTACTTC	NA	TRBJ2-7	NA	TRBV6-1
CSARDDITIYGYTF	TGCAGTGCTAGAGATGACATCACTATTTATGGCTACACCTTC	NA	TRBJ1-2	NA	TRBV20-1
CASIKSRAGAGELFF	TGTGCCAGTATCAAATCGAGGGCGGGCGCCGGGGAGCTGTTTTTT	NA	TRBJ2-2	NA	TRBV19
CASSLGTGIYGYTF	TGCGCCAGCAGCTTGGGGACAGGGATCTATGGCTACACCTTC	TRBD1	TRBJ1-2	NA	TRBV5-1
CASSHKPGDTQYF	TGTGCCAGCAGTCACAAACCGGGGGATACGCAGTATTTT	NA	TRBJ2-3	NA	TRBV27
CASSPAGVSYNEQFF	TGTGCCAGCAGTCCGGCGGGGGTCTCCTACAATGAGCAGTTCTTC	TRBD2	TRBJ2-1	NA	TRBV6-5
CASSWGQGKRGYTF	TGTGCCAGCAGTTGGGGACAGGGCAAACGTGGCTACACCTTC	TRBD1	TRBJ1-2	once	TRBV6-2/TRBV6-3
CASSAGIYQETQYF	TGTGCCAGCAGCGCGGGTATTTACCAAGAGACCCAGTACTTC	NA	TRBJ2-5	NA	TRBV9
CASSQRTGLSEQYF	TGTGCCAGCAGCCAGAGGACAGGTCTTTCCGAGCAGTACTTC	TRBD1	TRBJ2-7	NA	TRBV3-1
CATSDGPQETQYF	TGTGCCACCAGTGATGGCCCCCAAGAGACCCAGTACTTC	NA	TRBJ2-5	few	TRBV24-1
CASVLPEVSGAKNIQYF	TGTGCTAGTGTTCTTCCAGAGGTCTCCGGGGCCAAAAACATTCAGTACTTC	NA	TRBJ2-4	NA	TRBV12-5
CASSQEGGQTQYF	TGTGCCAGCAGCCAAGAGGGGGGCCAGACCCAGTACTTC	NA	TRBJ2-5	NA	TRBV3-1
CASSEWTTEAFF	TGTGCCAGCAGCGAATGGACGACTGAAGCTTTCTTT	NA	TRBJ1-1	once	TRBV7-9
CSASRAGPRNQPQHF	TGCAGTGCTAGCCGGGCAGGCCCCCGCAATCAGCCCCAGCATTTT	NA	TRBJ1-5	NA	TRBV20-1
CSVDAGTSDGYTF	TGCAGCGTTGATGCCGGGACATCTGATGGCTACACCTTC	NA	TRBJ1-2	few	TRBV29-1
CASSVVGNQPQHF	TGTGCCAGCAGCGTAGTAGGGAATCAGCCCCAGCATTTT	NA	TRBJ1-5	NA	TRBV9
CASSFPGQAGDTQYF	TGCGCCAGCAGCTTCCCGGGACAGGCTGGAGATACGCAGTATTTT	TRBD1	TRBJ2-3	NA	TRBV5-1
CASSIPSIAKNIQYF	TGCGCCAGCTCCATACCGAGCATAGCCAAAAACATTCAGTACTTC	NA	TRBJ2-4	NA	TRBV5-1
CSARDGGAGETQYF	TGCAGTGCTAGAGACGGGGGGGCTGGGGAGACCCAGTACTTC	TRBD2	TRBJ2-5	few	TRBV20-1
CASSDRGGEETQYF	TGTGCCAGCAGTGATCGGGGGGGAGAAGAGACCCAGTACTTC	TRBD2	TRBJ2-5	NA	TRBV2
CASSGRIGFGNEQFF	TGTGCCAGCAGCGGACGAATTGGCTTCGGCAATGAGCAGTTCTTC	NA	TRBJ2-1	NA	TRBV7-9
CASSLGDRYQPQHF	TGTGCCAGCAGCTTGGGGGATCGATATCAGCCCCAGCATTTT	NA	TRBJ1-5	NA	TRBV5-8
CASSMPTGIAYNEQFF	TGTGCCAGCAGCATGCCGACAGGGATCGCCTACAATGAGCAGTTCTTC	TRBD1	TRBJ2-1	NA	TRBV13
CASRSPTGLDQPQHF	TGTGCCAGCAGATCCCCGACAGGGCTCGATCAGCCCCAGCATTTT	TRBD1	TRBJ1-5	NA	TRBV6-6
CASSVSGTASYEQYF	TGTGCCAGCAGCGTTTCCGGGACAGCCTCCTACGAGCAGTACTTC	TRBD1	TRBJ2-7	NA	TRBV9
CASSTQGSGELFF	TGTGCCAGCAGCACTCAGGGGTCCGGGGAGCTGTTTTTT	NA	TRBJ2-2	NA	TRBV9
CASSPGIAGPLNNEQFF	TGTGCCAGCAGCCCTGGGATAGCGGGACCCCTAAACAATGAGCAGTTCTTC	TRBD2	TRBJ2-1	NA	TRBV3-1
CASKLAGGPFSKQFF	TGTGCCAGCAAGCTAGCGGGGGGGCCGTTTTCCAAGCAGTTCTTC	TRBD2	TRBJ2-1	NA	TRBV27
CASSAQNIQYF	TGTGCCAGCAGCGCCCAAAACATTCAGTACTTC	NA	TRBJ2-4	NA	TRBV11-2
CASSQNGGMGGNQPQHF	TGCGCCAGCAGCCAAAACGGAGGGATGGGGGGCAATCAGCCCCAGCATTTT	NA	TRBJ1-5	once	TRBV4-1
CASSYGQNYGYTF	TGTGCCAGCAGCTACGGACAGAACTATGGCTACACCTTC	NA	TRBJ1-2	NA	TRBV6-6
CASSHTRPDTQYF	TGCGCCAGCAGCCACACCCGTCCAGATACGCAGTATTTT	NA	TRBJ2-3	NA	TRBV4-1
CASSQGGAYEQYF	TGTGCCAGCAGCCAAGGGGGCGCCTACGAGCAGTACTTC	NA	TRBJ2-7	NA	TRBV3-1
CASSQWGGGKNIQYF	TGCGCCAGCAGCCAGTGGGGAGGGGGCAAAAACATTCAGTACTTC	NA	TRBJ2-4	NA	TRBV4-1
CATSDSLKETQYF	TGTGCCACCAGTGATTCCCTTAAAGAGACCCAGTACTTC	NA	TRBJ2-5	NA	TRBV24-1
CASSGGTGGIYNEQFF	TGTGCCAGCAGTGGGGGGACAGGGGGGATCTACAATGAGCAGTTCTTC	TRBD1	TRBJ2-1	NA	TRBV12-3/TRBV12-4
CASSSAVGSETQYF	TGTGCCAGCAGCTCAGCCGTGGGGTCGGAGACCCAGTACTTC	NA	TRBJ2-5	NA	TRBV5-4
CVSSWGGEGETQYF	TGCGTCAGCAGCTGGGGGGGCGAGGGAGAGACCCAGTACTTC	NA	TRBJ2-5	NA	TRBV5-1
CASSLVGGEAFF	TGTGCCAGCAGCTTGGTTGGCGGGGAAGCTTTCTTT	NA	TRBJ1-1	NA	TRBV7-9
CASSDPTTGGDSPLHF	TGTGCCAGCAGTGACCCAACCACAGGGGGGGATTCACCCCTCCACTTT	TRBD1	TRBJ1-6	NA	TRBV25-1
CASSQQLAAEQFF	TGTGCCAGCAGCCAGCAACTAGCCGCCGAGCAGTTCTTC	NA	TRBJ2-1	NA	TRBV3-1
CASRTARGIYNSPLHF	TGTGCCAGCAGGACGGCTAGGGGGATCTATAATTCACCCCTCCACTTT	NA	TRBJ1-6	NA	TRBV6-1